This TCR beta chain was recovered during a study of prognosis after radiotherapy for stage I lung cancer. Multiplex PCR, run in two rounds, amplified TCR beta CDR3 from genomic DNA. The authors ran first-round PCR with primers specific to each TRBV and TRBJ gene. TCRdb re-called the multiplex PCR reads through MiXCR, storing one row per CDR3 protein. This sample carries 25,000 to 35,000 distinct CDR3 sequences, around 30% of them seen once, and the ten largest clones take around a third. This CDR3 has 13 amino acids. Germline lookup yields CDR1 SGHNT and CDR2 YENEEA. With 3 bases removed from V and 5 bases from J, the gap between germline ends came to 9 bases. This clonotype was seen repeatedly, ten times or more.

The chain combines TRBV11-3 with TRBJ2-3; D ambiguous. The receptor comes from a donor aged 50 or older with non-small cell lung cancer. Specimen: PBMCs, collected before or after stereotactic body radiation therapy (not recorded which). The CDR3, as DNA: TGTGCCAGCAGCTTCCTGATAGGAGATACGCAGTATTTT. Translating gives CASSFLIGDTQYF.